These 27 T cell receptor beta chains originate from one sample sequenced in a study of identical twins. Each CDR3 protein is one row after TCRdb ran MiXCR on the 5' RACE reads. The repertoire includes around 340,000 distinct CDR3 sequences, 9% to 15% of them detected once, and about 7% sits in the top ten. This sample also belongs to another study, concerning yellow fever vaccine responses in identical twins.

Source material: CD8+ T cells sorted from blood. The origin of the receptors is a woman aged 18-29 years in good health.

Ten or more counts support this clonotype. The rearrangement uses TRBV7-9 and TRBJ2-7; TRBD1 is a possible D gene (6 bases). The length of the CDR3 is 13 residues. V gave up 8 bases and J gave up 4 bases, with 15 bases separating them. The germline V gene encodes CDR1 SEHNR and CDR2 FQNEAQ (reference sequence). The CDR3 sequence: CASVGGQTYEQYF. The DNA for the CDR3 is TGTGCCAGCGTTGGGGGACAAACGTACGAGCAGTACTTC. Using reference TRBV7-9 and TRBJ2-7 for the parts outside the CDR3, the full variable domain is DTGVSQNPRHKITKRGQNVTFRCDPISEHNRLYWYRQTLGQGPEFLTYFQNEAQLEKSRLLSDRFSAERPKGSFSTLEIQRTEQGDSAMYLCASVGGQTYEQYFGPGTRLTVT.

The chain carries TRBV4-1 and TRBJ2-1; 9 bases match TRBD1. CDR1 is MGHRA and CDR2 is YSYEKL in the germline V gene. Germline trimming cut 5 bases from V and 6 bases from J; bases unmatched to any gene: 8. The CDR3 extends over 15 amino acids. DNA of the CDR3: TGCGCCAGCAGCTTTGGGACAGGGTCCAGCAATGAGCAGTTCTTC. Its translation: CASSFGTGSSNEQFF.

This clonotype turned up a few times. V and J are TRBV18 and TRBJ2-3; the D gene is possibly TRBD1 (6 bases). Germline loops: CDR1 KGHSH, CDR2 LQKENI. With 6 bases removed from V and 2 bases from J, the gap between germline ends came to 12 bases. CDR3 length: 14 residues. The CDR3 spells CASSADRNTDTQYF. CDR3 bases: TGTGCCAGCTCGGCGGACAGAAACACAGATACGCAGTATTTT.

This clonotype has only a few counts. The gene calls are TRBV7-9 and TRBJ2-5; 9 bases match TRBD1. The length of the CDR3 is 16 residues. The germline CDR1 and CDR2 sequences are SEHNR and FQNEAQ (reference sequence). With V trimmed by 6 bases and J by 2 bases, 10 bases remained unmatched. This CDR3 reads CASRPPTGGAQETQYF. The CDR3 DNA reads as TGTGCCAGCAGGCCCCCGACAGGGGGTGCACAAGAGACCCAGTACTTC.

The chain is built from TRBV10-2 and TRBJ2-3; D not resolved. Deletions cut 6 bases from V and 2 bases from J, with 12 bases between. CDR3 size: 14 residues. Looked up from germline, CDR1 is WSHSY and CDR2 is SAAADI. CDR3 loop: CASSKISPTDTQYF. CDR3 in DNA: TGCGCCAGCAGCAAAATCTCCCCCACAGATACGCAGTATTTT.

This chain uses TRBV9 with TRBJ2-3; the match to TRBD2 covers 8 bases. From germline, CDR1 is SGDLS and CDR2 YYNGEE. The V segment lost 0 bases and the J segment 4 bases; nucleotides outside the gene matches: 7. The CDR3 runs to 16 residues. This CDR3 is CASSVGLAGLSDTQYF. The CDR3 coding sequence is TGTGCCAGCAGCGTAGGCCTAGCGGGTTTATCAGATACGCAGTATTTT.

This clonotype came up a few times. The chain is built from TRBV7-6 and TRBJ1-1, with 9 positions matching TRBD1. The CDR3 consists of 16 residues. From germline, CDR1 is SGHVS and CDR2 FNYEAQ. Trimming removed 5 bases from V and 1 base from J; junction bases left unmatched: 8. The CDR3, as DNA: TGTGCCAGCAGCCCCGTCACAGGGGGCGAGAACACTGAAGCTTTCTTT. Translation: CASSPVTGGENTEAFF. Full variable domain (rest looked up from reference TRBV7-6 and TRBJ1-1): GAGVSQSPRYKVTKRGQDVALRCDPISGHVSLYWYRQALGQGPEFLTYFNYEAQQDKSGLPNDRFSAERPEGSISTLTIQRTEQRDSAMYRCASSPVTGGENTEAFFGQGTRLTVV.

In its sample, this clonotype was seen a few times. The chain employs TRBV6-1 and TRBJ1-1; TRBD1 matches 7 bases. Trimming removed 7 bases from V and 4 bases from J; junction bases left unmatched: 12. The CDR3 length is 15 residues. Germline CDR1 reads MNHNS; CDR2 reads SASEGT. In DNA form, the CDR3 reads TGTGCCAGCAATGGGGACAGACCTTTGGGCACTGAAGCTTTCTTT. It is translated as CASNGDRPLGTEAFF.

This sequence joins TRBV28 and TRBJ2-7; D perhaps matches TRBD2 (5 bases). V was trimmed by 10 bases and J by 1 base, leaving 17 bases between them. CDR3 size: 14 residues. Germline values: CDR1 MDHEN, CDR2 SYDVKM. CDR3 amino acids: CATRPVSDSYEQYF. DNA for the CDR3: TGTGCCACCCGGCCGGTTAGCGATTCCTACGAGCAGTACTTC.

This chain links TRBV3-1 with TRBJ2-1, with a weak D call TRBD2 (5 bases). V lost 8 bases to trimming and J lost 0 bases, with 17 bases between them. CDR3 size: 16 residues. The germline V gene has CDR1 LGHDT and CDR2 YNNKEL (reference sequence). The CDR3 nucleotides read TGTGCCAGCGCCCCCACTGGGGAGAGCTCCTACAATGAGCAGTTCTTC. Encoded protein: CASAPTGESSYNEQFF.

The CDR3: CASSEGLAVEVDTQYF. CDR3 DNA: TGTGCCAGCAGTGAAGGACTAGCGGTTGAGGTCGATACGCAGTATTTT. This chain joins TRBV6-1 and TRBJ2-3; 9 nucleotides line up with TRBD2. This CDR3 region has 16 residues. V was clipped by 1 base and J by 6 bases; unmatched bases: 8. Looked up from germline, CDR1 is MNHNS and CDR2 is SASEGT.

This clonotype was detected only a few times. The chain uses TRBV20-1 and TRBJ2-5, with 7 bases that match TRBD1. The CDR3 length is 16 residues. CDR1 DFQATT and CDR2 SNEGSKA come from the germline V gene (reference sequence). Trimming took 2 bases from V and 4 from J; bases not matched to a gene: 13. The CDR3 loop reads CSARTYSGQPRETQYF. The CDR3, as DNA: TGCAGTGCTAGAACATATTCGGGACAGCCCCGAGAGACCCAGTACTTC.

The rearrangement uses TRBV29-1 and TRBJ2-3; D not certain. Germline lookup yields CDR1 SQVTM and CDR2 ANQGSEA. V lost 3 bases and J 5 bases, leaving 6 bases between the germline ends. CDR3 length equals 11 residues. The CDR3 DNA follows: TGCAGCGTTGATGATGGAGATACGCAGTATTTT. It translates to CSVDDGDTQYF.

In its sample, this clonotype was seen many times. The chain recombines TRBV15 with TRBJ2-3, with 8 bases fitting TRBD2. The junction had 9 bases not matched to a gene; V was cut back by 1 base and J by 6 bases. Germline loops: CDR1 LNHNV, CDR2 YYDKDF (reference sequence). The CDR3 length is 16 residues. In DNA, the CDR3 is TGTGCCACCAGCAGAGGAAGGGGACTAGAGGCTGATACGCAGTATTTT. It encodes CATSRGRGLEADTQYF.

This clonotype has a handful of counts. This CDR3 is CASSSHLDYGYTF. For the CDR3, the DNA is TGTGCCAGCAGTTCCCATTTGGACTATGGCTACACCTTC. The rearrangement links TRBV12-3 or TRBV12-4 to TRBJ1-2; no clear D. The CDR3 extends over 13 amino acids. The germline V and J ends were trimmed by 4 bases and 3 bases, with 9 bases remaining between them.

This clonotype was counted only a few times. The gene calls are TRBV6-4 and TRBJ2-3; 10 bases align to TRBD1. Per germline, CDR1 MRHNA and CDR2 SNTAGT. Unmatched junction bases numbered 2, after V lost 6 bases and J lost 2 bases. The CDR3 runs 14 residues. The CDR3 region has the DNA TGTGCCAGCAGCGGGACAGGGGACACAGATACGCAGTATTTT. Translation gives CASSGTGDTDTQYF.

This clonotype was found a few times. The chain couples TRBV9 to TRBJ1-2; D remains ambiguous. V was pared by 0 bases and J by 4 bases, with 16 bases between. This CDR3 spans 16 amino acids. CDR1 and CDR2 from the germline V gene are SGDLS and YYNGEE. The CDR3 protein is CASSVEMRGGAYGYTF. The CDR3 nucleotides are TGTGCCAGCAGCGTAGAAATGAGAGGCGGTGCCTATGGCTACACCTTC.

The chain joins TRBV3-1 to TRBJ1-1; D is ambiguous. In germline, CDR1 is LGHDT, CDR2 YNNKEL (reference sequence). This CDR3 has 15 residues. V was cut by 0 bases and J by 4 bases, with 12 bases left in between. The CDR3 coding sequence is TGTGCCAGCAGCCAAGAACCAGGTTGGGTCACTGAAGCTTTCTTT. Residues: CASSQEPGWVTEAFF.

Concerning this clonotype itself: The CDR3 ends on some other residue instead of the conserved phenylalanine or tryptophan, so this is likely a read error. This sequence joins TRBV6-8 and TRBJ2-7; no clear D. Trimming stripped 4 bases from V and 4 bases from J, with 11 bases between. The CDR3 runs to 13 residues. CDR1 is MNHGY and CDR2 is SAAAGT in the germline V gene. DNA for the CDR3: TGTGCCAGCAGTTTGACCTCGCGATACGAGCAGTACTCC. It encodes CASSLTSRYEQYS.

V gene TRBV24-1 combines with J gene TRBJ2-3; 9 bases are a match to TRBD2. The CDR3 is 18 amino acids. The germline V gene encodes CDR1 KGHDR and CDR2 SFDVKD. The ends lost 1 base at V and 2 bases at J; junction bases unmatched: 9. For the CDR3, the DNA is TGTGCCACCAGTGATTTACGGGGTAAGCGGGAGGACACAGATACGCAGTATTTT. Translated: CATSDLRGKREDTDTQYF.

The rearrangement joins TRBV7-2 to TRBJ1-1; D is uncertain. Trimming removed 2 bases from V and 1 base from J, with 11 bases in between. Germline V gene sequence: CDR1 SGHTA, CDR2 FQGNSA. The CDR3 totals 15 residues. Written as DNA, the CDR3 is TGTGCCAGCAGCTTAAATGGCTGGGGGAACACTGAAGCTTTCTTT. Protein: CASSLNGWGNTEAFF.

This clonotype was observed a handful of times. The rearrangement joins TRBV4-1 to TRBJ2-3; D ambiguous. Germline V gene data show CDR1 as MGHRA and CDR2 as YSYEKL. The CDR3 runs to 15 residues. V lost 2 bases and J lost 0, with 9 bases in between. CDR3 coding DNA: TGCGCCAGCAGCCAATACCACCTAAGCACAGATACGCAGTATTTT. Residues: CASSQYHLSTDTQYF.

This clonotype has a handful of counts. The CDR3 DNA follows: TGTGCCAGCAGTATATTAGAGATGAATGAGCAGTTCTTC. Amino acids: CASSILEMNEQFF. The chain recombines TRBV28 with TRBJ2-1, with unresolved D. The CDR3 is 13 amino acids. Germline-derived CDR1 and CDR2 are MDHEN and SYDVKM. Trimming took off 5 bases at V and 7 bases at J, with 12 bases between the two ends. Looking up the rest from reference TRBV28 and TRBJ2-1 gives the full variable domain: DVKVTQSSRYLVKRTGEKVFLECVQDMDHENMFWYRQDPGLGLRLIYFSYDVKMKEKGDIPEGYSVSREKKERFSLILESASTNQTSMYLCASSILEMNEQFFGPGTRLTVL.

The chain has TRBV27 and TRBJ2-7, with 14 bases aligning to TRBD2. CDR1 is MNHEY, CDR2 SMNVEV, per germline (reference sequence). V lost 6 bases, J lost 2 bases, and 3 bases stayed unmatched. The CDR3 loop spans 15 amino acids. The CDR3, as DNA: TGTGCCAGCAGACCGACTAGCGGGAGGGCCTACGAGCAGTACTTC. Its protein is CASRPTSGRAYEQYF.

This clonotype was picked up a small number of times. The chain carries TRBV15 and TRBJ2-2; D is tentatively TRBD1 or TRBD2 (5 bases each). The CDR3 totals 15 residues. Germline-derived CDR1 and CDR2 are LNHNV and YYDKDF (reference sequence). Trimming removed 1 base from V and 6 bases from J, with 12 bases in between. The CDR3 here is CATSRGSTGPGELFF. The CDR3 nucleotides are TGTGCCACCAGCAGAGGCTCTACGGGGCCCGGGGAGCTGTTTTTT.

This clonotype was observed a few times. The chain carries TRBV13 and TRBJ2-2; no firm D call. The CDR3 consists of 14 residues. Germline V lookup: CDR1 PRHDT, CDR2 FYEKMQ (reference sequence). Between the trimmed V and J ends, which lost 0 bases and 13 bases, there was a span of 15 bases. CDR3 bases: TGTGCCAGCAGCTTAGGCCCCTACACCACAAGGCTGTTTTTT. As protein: CASSLGPYTTRLFF.

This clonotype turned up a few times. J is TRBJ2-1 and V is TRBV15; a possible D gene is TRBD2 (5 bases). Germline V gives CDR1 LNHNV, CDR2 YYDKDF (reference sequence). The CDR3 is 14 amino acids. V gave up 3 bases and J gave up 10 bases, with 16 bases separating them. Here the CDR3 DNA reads TGTGCCACCAGCAGCGCTAGCTACGATGGGGAGCAGTTCTTC. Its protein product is CATSSASYDGEQFF.